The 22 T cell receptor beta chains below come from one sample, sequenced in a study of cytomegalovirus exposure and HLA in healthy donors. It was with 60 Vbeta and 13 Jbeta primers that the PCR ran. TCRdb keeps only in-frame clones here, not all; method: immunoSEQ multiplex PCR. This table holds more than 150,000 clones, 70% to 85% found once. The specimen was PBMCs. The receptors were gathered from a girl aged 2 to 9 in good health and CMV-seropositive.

The DNA for the CDR3 is TGCGCCAGCACCACTGGAGGGACAGGGGCAACTAATGAAAAACTGTTTTTT. It codes for CASTTGGTGATNEKLFF. V gene TRBV5-1 combines with J gene TRBJ1-4; 10 nucleotides align to TRBD1. Trimming at V came to 6 bases and at J to 0 bases, leaving 8 bases not matched to a gene. In germline, CDR1 is SGHRS, CDR2 YFSETQ. This CDR3 contains 17 residues.

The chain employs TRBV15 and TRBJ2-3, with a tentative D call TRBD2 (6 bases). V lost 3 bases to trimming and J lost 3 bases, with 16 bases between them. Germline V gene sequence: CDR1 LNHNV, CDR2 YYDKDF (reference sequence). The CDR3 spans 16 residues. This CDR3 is CATSSWGEDGTDTQYF. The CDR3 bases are TGTGCCACCAGCAGTTGGGGGGAGGACGGTACAGATACGCAGTATTTT.

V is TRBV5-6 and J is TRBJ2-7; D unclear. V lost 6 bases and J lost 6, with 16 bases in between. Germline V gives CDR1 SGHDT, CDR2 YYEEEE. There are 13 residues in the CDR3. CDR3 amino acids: CASTYREGGEQYF. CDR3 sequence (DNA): TGTGCCAGCACCTATCGTGAAGGCGGCGAGCAGTACTTC.

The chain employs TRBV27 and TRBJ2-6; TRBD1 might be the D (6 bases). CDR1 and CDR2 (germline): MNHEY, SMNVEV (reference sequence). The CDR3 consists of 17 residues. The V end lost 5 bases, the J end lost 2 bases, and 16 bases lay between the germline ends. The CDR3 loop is CASSAWEYRAGANVLTF. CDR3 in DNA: TGTGCCAGCAGTGCATGGGAATACAGGGCTGGGGCCAACGTCCTGACTTTC.

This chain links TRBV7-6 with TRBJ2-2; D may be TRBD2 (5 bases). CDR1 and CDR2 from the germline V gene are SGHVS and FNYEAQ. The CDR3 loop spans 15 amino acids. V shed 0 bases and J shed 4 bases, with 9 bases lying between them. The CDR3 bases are TGTGCCAGCAGCTTAGCTACTAGATTCACCGGGGAGCTGTTTTTT. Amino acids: CASSLATRFTGELFF.

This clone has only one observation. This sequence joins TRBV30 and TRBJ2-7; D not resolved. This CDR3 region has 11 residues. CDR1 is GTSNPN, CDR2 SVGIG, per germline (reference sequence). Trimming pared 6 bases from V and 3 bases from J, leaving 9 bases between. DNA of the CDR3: TGTGCCTGTCAAAGGAGCTACGAGCAGTACTTC. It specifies CACQRSYEQYF. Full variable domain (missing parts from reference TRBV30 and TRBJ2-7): SQTIHQWPATLVQPVGSPLSLECTVEGTSNPNLYWYRQAAGRGLQLLFYSVGIGQISSEVPQNLSASRPQDRQFILSSKKLLLSDSGFYLCACQRSYEQYFGPGTRLTVT.

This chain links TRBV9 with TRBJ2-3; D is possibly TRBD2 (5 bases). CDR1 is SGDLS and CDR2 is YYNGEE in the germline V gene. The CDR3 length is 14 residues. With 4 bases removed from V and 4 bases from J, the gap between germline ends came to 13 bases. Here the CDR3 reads CASSPGVWADTQYF. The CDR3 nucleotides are TGTGCCAGCAGCCCCGGGGTATGGGCAGATACGCAGTATTTT.

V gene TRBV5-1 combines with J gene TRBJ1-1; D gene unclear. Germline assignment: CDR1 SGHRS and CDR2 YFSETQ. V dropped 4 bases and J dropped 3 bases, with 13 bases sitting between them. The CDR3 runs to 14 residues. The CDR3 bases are TGCGCCAGCAGCCCCCGGGGTCGGGACACTGAAGCTTTCTTT. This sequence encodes CASSPRGRDTEAFF.

As DNA, the CDR3 is TGCGCCAGCAGCAAAACAGCGAACACTGAAGCTTTCTTT. This gives the protein CASSKTANTEAFF. The chain links TRBV5-1 to TRBJ1-1, with unresolved D. Germline V gene lookup returns CDR1 SGHRS and CDR2 YFSETQ. V was clipped by 4 bases and J by 1 base, with 8 bases between them. This CDR3 spans 13 amino acids.

In DNA form, the CDR3 reads TGTGCCACCAGCAGGGACAGTGAAGAGACCCAGTACTTC. It codes for CATSRDSEETQYF. The chain couples TRBV15 to TRBJ2-5; a weak D match, TRBD1 (6 bases). V gave up 3 bases and J gave up 3 bases, with 8 bases separating them. Germline values: CDR1 LNHNV, CDR2 YYDKDF (reference sequence). This CDR3 spans 13 amino acids.

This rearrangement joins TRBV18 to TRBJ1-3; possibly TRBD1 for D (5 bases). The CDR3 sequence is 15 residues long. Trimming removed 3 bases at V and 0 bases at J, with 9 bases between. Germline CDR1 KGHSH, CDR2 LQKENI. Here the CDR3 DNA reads TGTGCCAGCTCACCTCGACAGCGCTCTGGAAACACCATATATTTT. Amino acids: CASSPRQRSGNTIYF.

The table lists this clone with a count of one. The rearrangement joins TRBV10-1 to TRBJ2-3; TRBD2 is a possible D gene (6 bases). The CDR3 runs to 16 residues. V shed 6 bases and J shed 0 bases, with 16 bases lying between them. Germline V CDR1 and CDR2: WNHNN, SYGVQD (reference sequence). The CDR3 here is CASSNSVGGSTDTQYF. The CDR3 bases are TGCGCCAGCAGCAACTCTGTCGGGGGTAGCACAGATACGCAGTATTTT.

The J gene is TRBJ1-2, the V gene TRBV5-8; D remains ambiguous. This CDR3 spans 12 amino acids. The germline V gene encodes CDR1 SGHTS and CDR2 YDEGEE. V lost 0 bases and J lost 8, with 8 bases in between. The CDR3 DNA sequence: TGTGCCAGCAGCTTGGCCGTTTTGGGCTACACCTTC. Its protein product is CASSLAVLGYTF.

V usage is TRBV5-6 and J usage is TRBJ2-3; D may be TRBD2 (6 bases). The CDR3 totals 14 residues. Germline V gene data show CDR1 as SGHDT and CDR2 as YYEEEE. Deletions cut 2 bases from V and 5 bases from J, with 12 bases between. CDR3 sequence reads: CASSFSPGGDTQYF. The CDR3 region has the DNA TGTGCCAGCAGCTTCAGCCCCGGGGGAGATACGCAGTATTTT.

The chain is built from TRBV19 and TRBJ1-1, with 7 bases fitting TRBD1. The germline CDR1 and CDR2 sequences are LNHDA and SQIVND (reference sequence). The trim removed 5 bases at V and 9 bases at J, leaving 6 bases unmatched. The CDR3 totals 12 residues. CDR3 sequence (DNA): TGTGCCAGTAGTTTCAACAGGGGACAAGCTTTCTTT. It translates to CASSFNRGQAFF.

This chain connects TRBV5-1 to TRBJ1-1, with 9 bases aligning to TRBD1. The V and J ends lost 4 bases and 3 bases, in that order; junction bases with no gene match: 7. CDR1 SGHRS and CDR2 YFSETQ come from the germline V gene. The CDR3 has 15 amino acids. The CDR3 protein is CASSPRQGGDTEAFF. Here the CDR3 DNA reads TGCGCCAGCAGCCCAAGACAGGGGGGGGACACTGAAGCTTTCTTT.

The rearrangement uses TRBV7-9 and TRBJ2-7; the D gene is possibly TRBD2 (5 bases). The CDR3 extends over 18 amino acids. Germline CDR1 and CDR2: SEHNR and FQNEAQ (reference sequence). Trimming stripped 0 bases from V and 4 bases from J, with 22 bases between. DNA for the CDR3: TGTGCCAGCAGCTTAGCGGGCAGCCTAGTAGCTGAGGGATACGAGCAGTACTTC. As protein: CASSLAGSLVAEGYEQYF. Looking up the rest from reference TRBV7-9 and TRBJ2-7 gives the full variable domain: DTGVSQNPRHKITKRGQNVTFRCDPISEHNRLYWYRQTLGQGPEFLTYFQNEAQLEKSRLLSDRFSAERPKGSFSTLEIQRTEQGDSAMYLCASSLAGSLVAEGYEQYFGPGTRLTVT.

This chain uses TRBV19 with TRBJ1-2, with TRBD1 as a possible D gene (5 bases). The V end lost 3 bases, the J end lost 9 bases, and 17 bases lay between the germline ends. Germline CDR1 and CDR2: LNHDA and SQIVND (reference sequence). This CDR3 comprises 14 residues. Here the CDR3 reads CASSIEVRGGSYTF. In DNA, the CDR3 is TGTGCCAGTAGTATTGAAGTCCGGGGGGGGAGCTACACCTTC. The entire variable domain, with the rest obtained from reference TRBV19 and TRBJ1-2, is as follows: DGGITQSPKYLFRKEGQNVTLSCEQNLNHDAMYWYRQDPGQGLRLIYYSQIVNDFQKGDIAEGYSVSREKKESFPLTVTSAQKNPTAFYLCASSIEVRGGSYTFGSGTRLTVV.

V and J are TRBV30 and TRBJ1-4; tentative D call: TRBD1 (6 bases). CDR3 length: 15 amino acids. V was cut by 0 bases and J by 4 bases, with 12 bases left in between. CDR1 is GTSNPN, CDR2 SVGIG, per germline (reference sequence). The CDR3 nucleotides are TGTGCCTGGAGTGTACAGCTCAGGGGTAATGAAAAACTGTTTTTT. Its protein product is CAWSVQLRGNEKLFF.

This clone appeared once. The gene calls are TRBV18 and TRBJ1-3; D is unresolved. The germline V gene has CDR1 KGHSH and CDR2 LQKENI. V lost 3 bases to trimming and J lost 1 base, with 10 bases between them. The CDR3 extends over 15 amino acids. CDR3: CASSPGGVSGNTIYF. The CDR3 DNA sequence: TGTGCCAGCTCACCGGGAGGAGTTTCTGGAAACACCATATATTTT.

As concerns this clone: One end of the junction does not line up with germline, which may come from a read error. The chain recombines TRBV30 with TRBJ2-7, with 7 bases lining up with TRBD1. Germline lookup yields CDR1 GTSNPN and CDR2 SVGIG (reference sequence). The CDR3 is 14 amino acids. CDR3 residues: CAWSVGRGMWEQCF. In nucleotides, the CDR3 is TGTGCCTGGAGTGTCGGCAGGGGGATGTGGGAGCAGTGCTTC.

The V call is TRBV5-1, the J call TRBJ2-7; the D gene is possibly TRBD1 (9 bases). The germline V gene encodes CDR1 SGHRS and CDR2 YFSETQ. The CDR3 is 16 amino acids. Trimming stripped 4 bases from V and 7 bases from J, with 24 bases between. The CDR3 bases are TGCGCCAGCAGCCTGGGTAGCGGGACAGGGACAGGGGAGCAGTACTTC. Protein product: CASSLGSGTGTGEQYF.